These T cell receptor beta chains were read from a single sample in a study of CD8 T cells in ankylosing spondylitis. One entry per CDR3 protein, called by TCRdb with MiXCR from the 5' RACE reads. The sample has more than 300,000 distinct CDR3 sequences, roughly 11% seen once. The specimen sequenced was blood, either unsorted or a sorted T cell fraction (not recorded which). These receptor sequences come from a female donor with ankylosing spondylitis or in good health (not recorded which). Each CDR3 is given with its conserved first and last residue. The D gene is left open where the match is weak. Some rows have no size entry. The others give once, few or many, or a class for an expanded clone.

>TRBJ1-1|TRBV24-1|TRBD1|many
TGTGCCACCAGTGACCCCGGACAGGGGAAAGCTTTCTTT
CATSDPGQGKAFF
>TRBJ2-3|TRBV5-1|TRBD1|many
TGCGCCAGCAGCTTCGATCGACAGGGTGTGGATACGCAGTATTTT
CASSFDRQGVDTQYF
>TRBJ2-7|TRBV30|-|-
TGTGCCTGGAGTGTTGGGCAGCCCTTCTCCTACGAGCAGTACTTC
CAWSVGQPFSYEQYF
>TRBJ2-7|TRBV28|TRBD1|many
TGTGCCAGCAGCACCACCCGACAGGGGCCCTCCTACGAGCAGTACTTC
CASSTTRQGPSYEQYF
>TRBJ1-1|TRBV6-1|-|few
TGTGCCAGCAGTGCCAAGGGGGACACTGAAGCTTTCTTT
CASSAKGDTEAFF
>TRBJ2-3|TRBV20-1|-|many
TGCAGTGCTAGCTCGGGGCTAAGAAAGTATTTT
CSASSGLRKYF
>TRBJ2-7|TRBV29-1|TRBD1|many
TGCAGCTACCTACGGACAGGGGCGACCGAGCAGTACTTC
CSYLRTGATEQYF
>TRBJ2-5|TRBV27|-|-
TGTGCCAGCAGTTTAATAACTAGCCGGGAGACCCAGTACTTC
CASSLITSRETQYF
>TRBJ1-3|TRBV6-1|-|many
TGTGCCAGCAGCCGGTGGTCGGATGCTGGAAACACCATATATTTT
CASSRWSDAGNTIYF
>TRBJ1-2|TRBV6-5|-|many
TGTGCCAGCAGTTCTCGGGACCGCCCTCGGGGCTACACCTTC
CASSSRDRPRGYTF
>TRBJ1-3|TRBV7-2|-|-
TGTGCCAGCAGCTTAGACGGGACCATATATTTT
CASSLDGTIYF
>TRBJ1-2|TRBV12-3/TRBV12-4|TRBD1|many
TGTGCCAGCAGTTGGACAGGGGGCGACTATGGCTACACCTTC
CASSWTGGDYGYTF
>TRBJ2-5|TRBV18|-|few
TGTGCCAGCTCACCACTTTCGCAGGGGCGAGAGACCCAGTACTTC
CASSPLSQGRETQYF
>TRBJ2-4|TRBV4-3|-|many
TGCGCCAGCAGCCAAGCTACAGGCCTAGGGTACATTCAGTACTTC
CASSQATGLGYIQYF
>TRBJ2-5|TRBV15|-|many
TGTGCCACCAGCAGACCTCCAGTGAACCAAGAGACCCAGTACTTC
CATSRPPVNQETQYF
>TRBJ1-1|TRBV7-9|-|many
TGTGCCAGCAGCTTTGGCCAGGGCACTGAAGCTTTCTTT
CASSFGQGTEAFF
>TRBJ2-2|TRBV12-3/TRBV12-4|-|many
TGTGCCAGCAGTTTTATGACCGGGGAGCTGTTTTTT
CASSFMTGELFF
>TRBJ2-3|TRBV28|-|-
TGTGCCAGCAACGAACAGGCCGGAGGGAGAGATACGCAGTATTTT
CASNEQAGGRDTQYF
>TRBJ2-7|TRBV5-1|-|many
TGCGCCAGCAGCTTGGAAGGACCCCCCTACGAGCAGTACTTC
CASSLEGPPYEQYF
>TRBJ2-7|TRBV29-1|-|many
TGCAGCGTCCAGGGAACCGTCTACGAGCAGTACTTC
CSVQGTVYEQYF
>TRBJ1-2|TRBV12-3/TRBV12-4|-|few
TGTGCCAGCAGCCCGAATCGCCGGGGCTACACCTTC
CASSPNRRGYTF
>TRBJ1-6|TRBV20-1|-|many
TGCAGTGCTAGAGATGGGCAGGTTATATCACCCCTCCACTTT
CSARDGQVISPLHF
>TRBJ2-5|TRBV20-1|-|few
TGCAGTGCTAGAAAGGGAGCCACCCCCAAGGAAGGCCAGTACTTC
CSARKGATPKEGQYF
>TRBJ2-7|TRBV27|-|many
TGTGCCAGCACTAATCGCCCACGAGAGGAGCAGTACTTC
CASTNRPREEQYF
>TRBJ1-2|TRBV11-2|-|many
TGTGCCAGCAGCATGGACCGATTATCGGGCTACACCTTC
CASSMDRLSGYTF
>TRBJ1-2|TRBV7-2|-|-
TGTGCCAGCAGCTTAGCCGGACAGTCTAGCTCTTTTTGGGGTTATGGCTACACCTTC
CASSLAGQSSSFWGYGYTF
>TRBJ1-1|TRBV12-5|-|many
TGTGCTAGTGGTTTAGGCACTGAAGCTTTCTTT
CASGLGTEAFF
>TRBJ2-7|TRBV10-3|-|many
TGTGCCATCAGTGAGTCGGAGCCATCCTACGAGCAGTACTTC
CAISESEPSYEQYF
>TRBJ2-3|TRBV20-1|-|many
TGCAGTGCTAGGGGCGGGGGCGGAACAGATACGCAGTATTTT
CSARGGGGTDTQYF
>TRBJ2-5|TRBV7-9|TRBD1|many
TGTGCCAGCAGCTTAGCGGAGACAGGGGAGACCCAGTACTTC
CASSLAETGETQYF
>TRBJ1-2|TRBV12-3/TRBV12-4|-|-
TGTGCCAGCAGTCATACCCAGACAGCGAACTATGGCTACACCTTC
CASSHTQTANYGYTF
>TRBJ2-5|TRBV12-3/TRBV12-4|TRBD2|-
TGTGCCATCAGTATTGGGACTAGCGGATCCCCTCGAGGAGAGACCCAGTACTTC
CAISIGTSGSPRGETQYF
>TRBJ2-3|TRBV3-1|TRBD1|many
TGTGCCAGCAGCCAAGCGACAGGGCTGACAGATACGCAGTATTTT
CASSQATGLTDTQYF
>TRBJ2-5|TRBV12-3/TRBV12-4|-|many
TGTGCCAGCAGTTGGGCTACCAATCAAGAGACCCAGTACTTC
CASSWATNQETQYF
>TRBJ2-2|TRBV18|-|few
TGTGCCAGCTCACCAAGTGGAACGAACACCGGGGAGCTGTTTTTT
CASSPSGTNTGELFF
>TRBJ1-6|TRBV29-1|TRBD1|many
TGCAGCGTTGAAGACCCGGGACGGACAGGAGTCCTCCACTTT
CSVEDPGRTGVLHF
>TRBJ2-7|TRBV4-3|-|-
TGCGCCAGCAGCCAAGATCACCCTAAAGAGCAGTACTTC
CASSQDHPKEQYF
>TRBJ2-1|TRBV18|-|-
TGTGCCAGCTCACCAGGAGGGGAAGCCGTGGATGAGCAGTTCTTC
CASSPGGEAVDEQFF
>TRBJ2-5|TRBV5-1|-|many
TGCGCCAGCAGCTTGGCTAGTAGCGTAGAGACCCAGTACTTC
CASSLASSVETQYF
>TRBJ2-3|TRBV7-8|TRBD2|few
TGTGCCAGCAGCTTAGTTGAGATGAGCTTGGGGGGGGGATTCGCAGATACGCAGTATTTT
CASSLVEMSLGGGFADTQYF
>TRBJ2-1|TRBV19|-|-
TGTGCCAGTAGTATTCGGTCAAATGAGCAGTTCTTC
CASSIRSNEQFF
>TRBJ2-4|TRBV20-1|-|many
TGCAGTGCTAGAGATTCATCAGGGGGGTGGGGAACCAAAAACATTCAGTACTTC
CSARDSSGGWGTKNIQYF
>TRBJ2-3|TRBV11-2|-|-
TGTGCCAGCAGCTCAATAAACAGGGCTTGGGCGAAGGAAGGTACGCAGTATTTT
CASSSINRAWAKEGTQYF
>TRBJ2-5|TRBV12-3/TRBV12-4|-|few
TGTGCCAGCCGCCAAGGGGTCGCAGAGACCCAGTACTTC
CASRQGVAETQYF
>TRBJ1-6|TRBV25-1|-|many
TGTGCCAGCAGTGGACTCGCGAATTCACCCCTCCACTTT
CASSGLANSPLHF
>TRBJ2-1|TRBV15|TRBD2|-
TGTGCCACCAGCACCTGGACTAGCGGGGGGAATGAGCAGTTCTTC
CATSTWTSGGNEQFF